This TCR beta chain was found in a study of T cell responses to AZD1222 COVID-19 vaccine. As for the study in general: Analyses pooled second doses at about 4 or about 12 weeks. Points from the study as a whole: Nearly half of unique spike-specific TCRs reportedly avoided B.1.351 and B.1.1.7 mutated regions.

Germline V gene data show CDR1 as SGHAT and CDR2 as FQNNGV. Trimming removed 1 base at V and 0 bases at J, with 9 bases between. The CDR3 loop spans 16 amino acids. For this clone: Its target is not known.

Sequencing was performed with immunoSEQ multiplex PCR; in TCRdb, only in-frame clones are kept and a portion is missing. The top ten hold around 7% of the sample, which has some 130,000 clones, 90% seen once. This rearrangement joins TRBV11-2 to TRBJ1-4; TRBD1 is a possible D gene (5 bases). Sequences were derived from peripheral blood, sampled on day 0 of AZD1222 vaccination. The source of this sequence is an adult in good health. For the CDR3, the DNA is TGTGCCAGCAGCTTAGGCATACAGGCAACTAATGAAAAACTGTTTTTT. As protein: CASSLGIQATNEKLFF.